The 32 T cell receptor beta chains presented below share a single source sample, sequenced in a study of T cell responses to AZD1222 COVID-19 vaccine. Repertoires were generated with immunoSEQ multiplex PCR, while TCRdb's copy carries only in-frame clones and drops some. Among more than 95,000 clones listed, over 90% were seen once. This specimen was peripheral blood, taken on day 0 of AZD1222 vaccination. The receptors originated from an adult in good health.

The rearrangement links TRBV7-6 to TRBJ1-6; D gene ambiguous. Germline V gives CDR1 SGHVS, CDR2 FNYEAQ. V lost 1 base and J 0 bases, leaving 4 bases between the germline ends. This CDR3 is built from 15 residues. The chain's CDR3 is CASSLDSSYNSPLHF. CDR3 in DNA: TGTGCCAGCAGCTTAGACAGCTCCTATAATTCACCCCTCCACTTT.

The V and J genes are TRBV6-4 and TRBJ2-3; D could derive from TRBD1 or TRBD2 (5 bases each). V lost 3 bases, J lost 2 bases, and 6 bases lay in between. The germline V gene has CDR1 MRHNA and CDR2 SNTAGT. This CDR3 comprises 13 residues. The CDR3 sequence is CASSEGPTDTQYF. In DNA, the CDR3 is TGTGCCAGCAGTGAGGGACCCACAGATACGCAGTATTTT.

The chain combines TRBV5-1 with TRBJ2-3; 7 bases are a match to TRBD2. The CDR3 sequence is 14 residues long. Losses at the gene ends were 6 bases for V and 5 bases for J; bases not matched to a gene: 9. CDR1 is SGHRS, CDR2 YFSETQ, per germline. CDR3 sequence: CASTPSSGRDTQYF. In DNA form, the CDR3 reads TGCGCCAGCACCCCCTCTAGCGGAAGAGATACGCAGTATTTT.

The chain uses TRBV23-1 and TRBJ1-4, with 7 bases lining up with TRBD1. TRBV23-1 is an ORF, with its function uncertain. The CDR3 totals 17 residues. V gave up 7 bases and J gave up 2 bases; unmatched junction bases: 13. CDR3 in DNA: TGCGCCAGCAAGGCCCCACAGGGGCAGAGGACTAATGAAAAACTGTTTTTT. Translating it yields CASKAPQGQRTNEKLFF.

In its sample, this clone was seen once. CDR3 residues: CAIREGLAGREQYF. CDR3 sequence (DNA): TGTGCCATCAGAGAGGGACTAGCGGGTCGGGAGCAGTACTTC. The gene calls are TRBV10-3 and TRBJ2-7; 12 positions match TRBD2. CDR1 and CDR2 (germline): ENHRY, SYGVKD. The V segment lost 6 bases and the J segment 7 bases; nucleotides outside the gene matches: 7. The CDR3 has 14 residues.

The sample holds one count of this clone. CDR3 sequence reads: CASSLWGETQYF. The CDR3 DNA reads TGTGCCAGCAGCCTGTGGGGAGAGACCCAGTACTTC. J is TRBJ2-5 and V is TRBV7-9, with D uncertain. Germline V gene data show CDR1 as SEHNR and CDR2 as FQNEAQ (reference sequence). V was cut by 5 bases and J by 4 bases, with 8 bases left in between. The CDR3 extends over 12 amino acids.

The chain recombines TRBV7-2 with TRBJ2-7; 12 bases are shared with TRBD2. Per germline, CDR1 SGHTA and CDR2 FQGNSA. J gave up 4 bases and V 4 bases, and 8 bases lay outside the gene matches. The CDR3 is 16 residues long. The CDR3 bases are TGTGCCAGCAGCTCTCTACTAGCGGGAGGCTCGTACGAGCAGTACTTC. Translation: CASSSLLAGGSYEQYF.

The chain uses TRBV5-1 and TRBJ1-1, with D possibly being TRBD1 (5 bases). This CDR3 is built from 14 residues. Trimming removed 4 bases from V and 4 bases from J, with 14 bases in between. Germline CDR1 SGHRS, CDR2 YFSETQ. The CDR3 protein is CASSPIGGGTEAFF. CDR3 in DNA: TGCGCCAGCAGCCCCATTGGGGGTGGCACTGAAGCTTTCTTT.

The CDR3 loop is CATSRYRDPEAFF. The CDR3 region has the DNA TGTGCCACCAGCAGATACAGGGATCCTGAAGCTTTCTTT. The chain couples TRBV15 to TRBJ1-1, with D maybe TRBD1 (6 bases). With 2 bases removed from V and 6 bases from J, the gap between germline ends came to 10 bases. The CDR3 has 13 residues. CDR1 and CDR2 from the germline V gene are LNHNV and YYDKDF (reference sequence).

This clone has a single count. The chain carries TRBV12-3 or TRBV12-4 and TRBJ1-2, with unresolved D. The CDR3 length is 12 residues. Trimming pared 1 base from V and 7 bases from J, leaving 7 bases between. The CDR3 here is CASSLVGSGYTF. Here the CDR3 DNA reads TGTGCCAGCAGTTTAGTGGGGTCTGGCTACACCTTC.

The rearrangement uses TRBV6-5 and TRBJ1-4; no definite D call. The V gene lost 7 bases and the J gene lost 8 bases, with 14 bases spanning the gap. The CDR3 is 13 amino acids. The germline CDR1 and CDR2 sequences are MNHEY and SVGAGI. The CDR3 protein is CASIEVSGEKLFF. The DNA of the CDR3 is TGTGCCAGCATAGAAGTCTCTGGGGAAAAACTGTTTTTT.

This clone is large in the sample. This sequence joins TRBV5-1 and TRBJ1-5; D gene unclear. The length of the CDR3 is 13 residues. With 0 bases removed from V and 6 bases from J, the gap between germline ends came to 7 bases. The germline gives CDR1 SGHRS, CDR2 YFSETQ. The CDR3 DNA follows: TGCGCCAGCAGCTTGGCTCGGGGTCAGCCCCAGCATTTT. It translates to CASSLARGQPQHF.

Written as DNA, the CDR3 is TGTGCCAGCACCTCCCGGGACTTAGTGGGCGAGCAGTACTTC. Amino acid sequence: CASTSRDLVGEQYF. This sequence joins TRBV6-6 and TRBJ2-7, with D maybe TRBD2 (6 bases). The CDR3 runs to 14 residues. The ends were cut back, 7 bases at V and 6 bases at J, with 19 bases in the middle. Germline V CDR1 and CDR2: MNHNY, SVGAGI (reference sequence).

To note about this clone: Other DNA variants within this sample encode the same CDR3. V and J are TRBV7-2 and TRBJ2-7, with 11 positions matching TRBD2. After removal of 3 bases from V and 3 bases from J, the junction contained 1 base not matched to a gene. CDR3 length: 14 residues. Looked up from germline, CDR1 is SGHTA and CDR2 is FQGNSA. DNA for the CDR3: TGTGCCAGCAGCTTCGGGACTAGCGGCTACGAGCAGTACTTC. Protein sequence: CASSFGTSGYEQYF.

The chain is built from TRBV6-2 or TRBV6-3 and TRBJ1-2, with a possible D match to TRBD1 (5 bases). The CDR3 is 13 residues long. The germline V and J ends were trimmed by 8 bases and 6 bases, with 16 bases remaining between them. Germline lookup yields CDR1 MNHEY and CDR2 SVGEGT. CDR3 loop: CASRPAGTDGYTF. Written as DNA, the CDR3 is TGTGCCAGCCGCCCTGCCGGGACGGATGGCTACACCTTC.

V and J are TRBV12-5 and TRBJ2-2, with 10 nucleotides matching TRBD1. Per the germline V gene, CDR1 is LGHNT and CDR2 is FRNRAP. The V and J ends lost 1 base and 4 bases, in that order; junction bases with no gene match: 0. The length of the CDR3 is 15 residues. The CDR3 DNA follows: TGTGCTAGTGGTTTGGGACAGGGGGCCACCGGGGAGCTGTTTTTT. It translates to CASGLGQGATGELFF.

The chain carries TRBV30 and TRBJ1-6; 7 nucleotides align to TRBD1. The CDR3 has 14 amino acids. The trim removed 7 bases at V and 7 bases at J, leaving 10 bases unmatched. CDR1 is GTSNPN and CDR2 is SVGIG in the germline V gene (reference sequence). CDR3 sequence reads: CALVTGTANSPLHF. The CDR3 nucleotides are TGTGCCTTGGTAACCGGGACAGCAAATTCACCCCTCCACTTT.

The rearrangement links TRBV15 to TRBJ2-5, with D tentatively TRBD1 (5 bases). V was trimmed by 8 bases and J by 5 bases, leaving 21 bases between them. This CDR3 comprises 15 residues. Germline values: CDR1 LNHNV, CDR2 YYDKDF (reference sequence). CDR3 amino acids: CATGAGRASGETQYF. The CDR3 DNA reads TGTGCCACCGGCGCTGGCAGGGCCTCTGGGGAGACCCAGTACTTC.

The J gene is TRBJ2-1, the V gene TRBV7-9; possible D gene TRBD2, 7 bases. From germline, CDR1 is SEHNR and CDR2 FQNEAQ (reference sequence). Trimming left V 5 bases short and J 0 bases short, with 14 bases between. This CDR3 has 16 amino acids. The DNA for the CDR3 is TGTGCCAGCAGCCCCTGGGCGGGGGCCTCCTACAATGAGCAGTTCTTC. Amino acid sequence: CASSPWAGASYNEQFF. Full variable domain (missing parts from reference TRBV7-9 and TRBJ2-1): DTGVSQNPRHKITKRGQNVTFRCDPISEHNRLYWYRQTLGQGPEFLTYFQNEAQLEKSRLLSDRFSAERPKGSFSTLEIQRTEQGDSAMYLCASSPWAGASYNEQFFGPGTRLTVL.

The V and J genes are TRBV7-9 and TRBJ1-1, with 11 bases aligning to TRBD1. Trimming cost V 6 bases and J 7 bases; bases outside gene matches: 7. The CDR3 consists of 14 residues. Germline V gene data show CDR1 as SEHNR and CDR2 as FQNEAQ (reference sequence). As DNA, the CDR3 is TGTGCCAGCAGGTTGGGACAGGGGGGAGTTGAAGCTTTCTTT. Translated: CASRLGQGGVEAFF.

The CDR3 loop is CASSPHTSGKSYEQYF. CDR3 nucleotide sequence: TGTGCCAGCAGTCCCCATACTAGCGGGAAGAGCTACGAGCAGTACTTC. V usage is TRBV11-2 and J usage is TRBJ2-7, with 10 bases lining up with TRBD2. CDR1 is SGHAT and CDR2 is FQNNGV in the germline V gene. V shed 6 bases and J 3 bases; nucleotides not matched to a gene: 11. The length of the CDR3 is 16 residues.

This chain connects TRBV9 to TRBJ1-1, with no clear D. The CDR3 contains 13 residues. V gave up 4 bases and J gave up 0 bases, with 7 bases separating them. Per the germline V gene, CDR1 is SGDLS and CDR2 is YYNGEE. In DNA, the CDR3 is TGTGCCAGCAGCCCTAGTATGAACACTGAAGCTTTCTTT. It encodes CASSPSMNTEAFF.

The rearrangement links TRBV9 to TRBJ2-7, with 11 bases that match TRBD1. Germline V gives CDR1 SGDLS, CDR2 YYNGEE. The junction had 1 base not matched to a gene; V was cut back by 0 bases and J by 2 bases. The CDR3 covers 15 residues. CDR3 bases: TGTGCCAGCAGCGTAGGGACAGGGGGCCCCTACGAGCAGTACTTC. The encoded protein is CASSVGTGGPYEQYF.

The V call is TRBV29-1, the J call TRBJ2-2; 7 bases fit TRBD2. The CDR3 is 14 residues long. V was clipped by 5 bases and J by 6 bases; unmatched bases: 9. Germline lookup yields CDR1 SQVTM and CDR2 ANQGSEA. The CDR3 protein is CSVRREGVAGELFF. In nucleotides, the CDR3 is TGCAGCGTTCGGAGGGAGGGCGTCGCCGGGGAGCTGTTTTTT.

The CDR3 loop is CASSIAAASSGNTIYF. The CDR3 DNA reads TGTGCCAGTAGTATAGCTGCGGCGAGCTCTGGAAACACCATATATTTT. The rearrangement links TRBV19 to TRBJ1-3; D is uncertain. This CDR3 has 16 amino acids. V lost 1 base and J 0 bases, leaving 10 bases between the germline ends. CDR1 LNHDA and CDR2 SQIVND come from the germline V gene (reference sequence).

J is TRBJ1-5 and V is TRBV21-1; the listed D gene, TRBD1, was not tested against the DNA. TRBV21-1 is designated a pseudogene. CDR3 length: 19 residues. Here the CDR3 DNA reads TGTGCCAGCAGCAAAGGCGGACAGGTGGTGGAAGGGAACAATCAGCCCCAGCATTTT. It specifies CASSKGGQVVEGNNQPQHF.

The chain employs TRBV28 and TRBJ1-1, with D possibly TRBD1 on 5 matching bases. This CDR3 region has 14 residues. Germline CDR1 and CDR2: MDHEN and SYDVKM. Trimming removed 3 bases from V and 2 bases from J, with 10 bases in between. Written as DNA, the CDR3 is TGTGCCAGCAGTTTCTCAGGGTTCAACACTGAAGCTTTCTTT. It translates to CASSFSGFNTEAFF.

The CDR3 region has the DNA TGTGCCAGTAGACAGGGGGCGCGGACCGGGGAGCTGTTTTTT. Translated, it gives CASRQGARTGELFF. The chain joins TRBV19 to TRBJ2-2, with TRBD1 identical over 9 bases. This CDR3 is built from 14 residues. Germline V lookup: CDR1 LNHDA, CDR2 SQIVND (reference sequence). The junction had 4 bases not matched to a gene; V was cut back by 6 bases and J by 5 bases.

A note on this clone: One end of the junction is discordant with germline, which a read error may explain. V gene TRBV7-7 combines with J gene TRBJ2-2, with D possibly matching TRBD1 (5 bases). Germline CDR1 is SSHAT and CDR2 is FNYEAQ (reference sequence). The CDR3 has 14 residues. CDR3 nucleotides: TGTGCTAGCAGCTTAGGGGCCAACACCGGGGAGCTGTTTTTT. It translates to CASSLGANTGELFF.

The J gene is TRBJ1-2, the V gene TRBV6-5; maybe TRBD1 (5 bases). The CDR3 has 13 amino acids. Germline loops: CDR1 MNHEY, CDR2 SVGAGI. V was trimmed by 6 bases and J by 6 bases, leaving 14 bases between them. The CDR3 is CASSRGFMDGYTF. The DNA for the CDR3 is TGTGCCAGCAGCCGGGGGTTTATGGATGGCTACACCTTC.

The rearrangement uses TRBV4-1 and TRBJ1-2; D gene unclear. In germline, CDR1 is MGHRA, CDR2 YSYEKL. Trimming shortened V by 3 bases and J by 3 bases, and 14 bases separated the two germline ends. This CDR3 comprises 15 residues. CDR3 region: CASSQAGSGDYGYTF. The CDR3 DNA sequence: TGCGCCAGCAGCCAGGCCGGGTCCGGGGACTATGGCTACACCTTC.

This sequence joins TRBV7-9 and TRBJ2-1, with 9 nucleotides matching TRBD2. In germline, CDR1 is SEHNR, CDR2 FQNEAQ (reference sequence). CDR3 size: 17 residues. Trimming took 4 bases from V and 4 from J; bases not matched to a gene: 11. CDR3 sequence (DNA): TGTGCCAGCAGCTCGGACCTTAGCGGGAGAGCATACAATGAGCAGTTCTTC. Its protein product is CASSSDLSGRAYNEQFF.